Sequencing of this TCR beta chain was carried out in a study of T cell repertoires in cytomegalovirus infection. Study-wide context: Researchers turned to recently identified HLA-C-restricted CMV epitopes as well as well-studied HLA-B-restricted ones. Study observations and caveats: Summed frequency of shared TCR beta families picked out CMV carriers who also had the relevant HLA.

One entry per CDR3 protein results from TCRdb running MiXCR on the reads. The sample yields 310,000 or so distinct CDR3 sequences, approximately 25% seen once. CDR1 is MNHGY and CDR2 is SAAAGT in the germline V gene. The CDR3 length is 16 residues. The V segment lost 6 bases and the J segment 5 bases; nucleotides outside the gene matches: 11. About this clonotype: Its antigen is unidentified.

The sample in question was cultured PBMCs, obtained from culture after CMV antigen stimulation. The chain is built from TRBV6-8 and TRBJ2-3; 10 bases agree with TRBD2. This receptor was identified in a human donor in good health (CMV status not recorded). Some clones in this sample may be carry-over from other donors' samples. This chain's CDR3 is CASRTSGRAEVDTQYF. The CDR3 region has the DNA TGTGCCAGCAGGACAAGCGGGAGGGCCGAGGTAGATACGCAGTATTTT.